A single sample is the source of the 31 T cell receptor beta chains below, sequenced in a study of molecular identifiers for immune sequencing clone quantification. TCRdb re-derived calls from the PCR reads in MiXCR, one entry per CDR3 protein. Found here are about 320,000 distinct CDR3 sequences, about a fifth of them singletons; the top ten hold roughly 0.8%. Sequenced material: naive CD8+ T cells from blood, with Jurkat cell RNA spiked in. The subset was: FACS-sorted CD8+CD4-CCR7+CD45RA+ naive T cells. The receptors were sampled from a human donor in good health. Some libraries in this study had Jurkat cell RNA spiked in.

As for this clonotype: Since a much larger clone is just one base distant, this may be a read error. The chain couples TRBV7-2 to TRBJ1-6; D is perhaps TRBD1 (5 bases). Germline V gene data show CDR1 as SGHTA and CDR2 as FQGNSA. This CDR3 is built from 16 residues. CDR3 in amino acids: CASSPGPWGYNPPLHF. CDR3 in DNA: TGTGCCAGCAGCCCGGGGCCGTGGGGCTATAATCCACCCCTCCACTTT.

Concerning this clonotype: This may be a read error: a much more frequent sequence differs by one nucleotide. This chain uses TRBV13 with TRBJ1-1; D unclear. The CDR3 is made up of 14 amino acids. Germline-derived CDR1 and CDR2 are PRHDT and FYEKMQ (reference sequence). The CDR3 DNA reads TGTGCCAGCAGCTTACGACTTGGGAACACTGAAGCTCTCTTT. Residues: CASSLRLGNTEALF.

For this clonotype: This may stem from a read error, because a much larger clone lies one nucleotide away. The DNA for the CDR3 is TGCAGTGCTAGAGGTTATAAGTATGGAGGGCCAGATACGCAGTATTTT. Encoded protein: CSARGYKYGGPDTQYF. The rearrangement joins TRBV20-1 to TRBJ2-3; TRBD2 is a possible D gene (6 bases). Germline lookup yields CDR1 DFQATT and CDR2 SNEGSKA (reference sequence). This CDR3 is built from 16 residues. The V and J ends lost 1 base and 4 bases respectively, with 18 bases between them.

Comments on this clonotype: A much bigger clone sits one base away, suggesting this may be a read error. The chain links TRBV5-5 to TRBJ2-1, with a tentative D call TRBD2 (5 bases). The germline V gene encodes CDR1 SGHKS and CDR2 YYEKEE (reference sequence). The CDR3 is 15 residues long. The CDR3: CASSQDWSSYNEQLF. The CDR3, as DNA: TGTGCCAGCAGCCAGGACTGGAGCTCCTACAATGAGCAGCTCTTC.

This clonotype was observed a handful of times. The rearrangement joins TRBV19 to TRBJ2-3; 9 nucleotides line up with TRBD2. Germline lookup yields CDR1 LNHDA and CDR2 SQIVND (reference sequence). J gave up 14 bases and V 6 bases, and 9 bases lay outside the gene matches. This CDR3 comprises 12 residues. CDR3 coding DNA: TGTGCCAGTAGCCCCGGGACTAGCTATCGGTATTTT. Amino acid sequence: CASSPGTSYRYF.

On this clonotype itself: With a much larger clone just one base away, this may be a read error. The V call is TRBV4-1, the J call TRBJ1-5; D uncertain. V was cut by 4 bases and J by 5 bases, with 12 bases left in between. The CDR3 extends over 14 amino acids. Per germline, CDR1 MGHRA and CDR2 YSYEKL. The CDR3 nucleotides read TGCGCCAGCAGCCTCGCGTCGGGAGATCAGCCCCAGCATTTT. It is translated as CASSLASGDQPQHF.

In the case of this clonotype: A clone one base away is much larger, so this may be a read error. The chain couples TRBV5-6 to TRBJ2-7, with a tentative D call TRBD1 (6 bases). The V end was cut by 3 bases, the J end by 6 bases, with 13 bases between. Per the germline V gene, CDR1 is SGHDT and CDR2 is YYEEEE. This CDR3 is 13 amino acids long. CDR3 region: CASSSGTRGEQYF. In DNA form, the CDR3 reads TGTGCCAGCAGCTCCGGGACAAGGGGCGAGCAGTACTTC.

On this clonotype: A clone one base away is much larger, so this may be a read error. V usage is TRBV6-8 and J usage is TRBJ1-4; D gene ambiguous. The CDR3 is made up of 13 amino acids. V lost 6 bases, J lost 3 bases, and 8 bases lay in between. CDR1 is MNHGY and CDR2 is SAAAGT in the germline V gene. The CDR3 spells CASRPPSNEKLFF. The CDR3 DNA is TGTGCCAGCAGACCTCCCTCTAATGAAAAACTGTTTTTT.

Worth noting for this clonotype: A single base separates this from a much larger clone, so it may be a read error. Since no conserved phenylalanine or tryptophan closes the CDR3, a read error is the likely cause. J is TRBJ2-7 and V is TRBV7-9; the match to TRBD1 covers 12 bases. The CDR3 consists of 17 residues. The V segment lost 5 bases and the J segment 4 bases; nucleotides outside the gene matches: 12. The germline CDR1 and CDR2 sequences are SEHNR and FQNEAQ (reference sequence). The chain's CDR3 is CASSPRGQGAKRYEQYL. CDR3 DNA: TGTGCCAGCAGCCCCCGGGGACAGGGGGCAAAGCGGTACGAGCAGTACCTC.

Regarding this clonotype: Since a much larger clone is just one base distant, this may be a read error. The gene calls are TRBV20-1 and TRBJ2-7; perhaps TRBD2 as D (6 bases). CDR1 and CDR2 from the germline V gene are DFQATT and SNEGSKA (reference sequence). This CDR3 is built from 12 residues. CDR3 sequence: CSARSGVYKQYF. DNA for the CDR3: TGCAGTGCTAGATCGGGGGTCTACAAGCAGTACTTC.

There are a few counts of this clonotype. The V gene is TRBV12-3 or TRBV12-4, the J gene TRBJ2-7; 9 positions match TRBD2. J was trimmed by 2 bases and V by 3 bases; bases with no gene match: 5. The CDR3 has 15 residues. The DNA for the CDR3 is TGTGCCAGCAGTTTTGTCCTAGCGGGGACCTACGAGCAGTACTTC. This gives the protein CASSFVLAGTYEQYF.

The chain couples TRBV7-2 to TRBJ2-3; the D is unclear. CDR3 length: 14 amino acids. V dropped 1 base and J dropped 2 bases, with 7 bases sitting between them. Looked up from germline, CDR1 is SGHTA and CDR2 is FQGNSA. CDR3 loop: CASSLGQPTDTQYF. The CDR3, as DNA: TGTGCCAGCAGCTTAGGACAACCCACAGATACGCAGTATTTT. Based on the CDR3 plus reference TRBV7-2 and TRBJ2-3, the full variable domain is GAGVSQSPSNKVTEKGKDVELRCDPISGHTALYWYRQSLGQGLEFLIYFQGNSAPDKSGLPSDRFSAERTGGSVSTLTIQRTQQEDSAVYLCASSLGQPTDTQYFGPGTRLTVL.

This chain uses TRBV19 with TRBJ2-3, with 7 nucleotides matching TRBD1. Germline V gives CDR1 LNHDA, CDR2 SQIVND (reference sequence). The trim removed 4 bases at V and 2 bases at J, leaving 6 bases unmatched. There are 15 residues in the CDR3. CDR3 sequence: CASSTLGTATDTQYF. The CDR3 DNA follows: TGTGCCAGTAGTACTCTCGGGACAGCCACAGATACGCAGTATTTT.

Notes on this clonotype: A much bigger clone sits one base away, suggesting this may be a read error. V usage is TRBV28 and J usage is TRBJ2-3; weak D call: TRBD2 (6 bases). This CDR3 region has 18 residues. Between the trimmed V and J ends, which lost 3 bases and 3 bases, there was a span of 22 bases. Germline V gene sequence: CDR1 MDHEN, CDR2 SYDVKM. CDR3 nucleotide sequence: TGTGCCAGCAGTTTTCTAAGGCGGGATGGCGGACTTACAGATACGCAGTATTTT. It codes for CASSFLRRDGGLTDTQYF.

This clonotype was seen repeatedly, ten times or more. This chain links TRBV12-3 or TRBV12-4 with TRBJ2-3, with D tentatively TRBD1 (6 bases). The CDR3 sequence is 16 residues long. Trimming took off 6 bases at V and 0 bases at J, with 16 bases between the two ends. The CDR3 protein is CASRSDRSPSTDTQYF. The CDR3 DNA reads as TGTGCCAGCAGATCGGACAGATCTCCTAGCACAGATACGCAGTATTTT.

On this clonotype: It may be a read error: a sequence one base away is much more abundant. It is likely a read error, because the conserved phenylalanine at the end of the CDR3 is missing. The chain recombines TRBV5-6 with TRBJ1-5; D is uncertain. This CDR3 is 15 amino acids long. CDR1 and CDR2 (germline): SGHDT, YYEEEE. With 1 base removed from V and 0 bases from J, the gap between germline ends came to 8 bases. CDR3 sequence (DNA): TGTGCCAGCAGCTTGCAGGCAGATAGCAATCAGCCCCAGCATTCT. This translates into CASSLQADSNQPQHS.

V usage is TRBV5-1 and J usage is TRBJ2-7; tentative D call: TRBD1 (8 bases). Germline V gene data show CDR1 as SGHRS and CDR2 as YFSETQ. V was clipped by 4 bases and J by 8 bases, with 19 bases between them. This CDR3 is 14 amino acids long. The DNA of the CDR3 is TGCGCCAGCAGCAGCGGGACAGGTACCTCCCAGCAGTACTTC. Translating it yields CASSSGTGTSQQYF. Supplemented by reference TRBV5-1 and TRBJ2-7, the full variable domain reads KAGVTQTPRYLIKTRGQQVTLSCSPISGHRSVSWYQQTPGQGLQFLFEYFSETQRNKGNFPGRFSGRQFSNSRSEMNVSTLELGDSALYLCASSSGTGTSQQYFGPGTRLTVT.

Many counts were recorded for this clonotype. The rearrangement uses TRBV12-3 or TRBV12-4 and TRBJ2-7; TRBD2 might be the D (6 bases). The CDR3 extends over 12 amino acids. V was shortened by 8 bases and J by 3 bases, with 11 bases between the two germline ends. This CDR3 reads CASGPGVYEQYF. CDR3 DNA sequence: TGTGCCAGCGGCCCGGGGGTCTACGAGCAGTACTTC.

This CDR3 reads CASSLHRDYNSPLHF. Here the CDR3 DNA reads TGTGCCAGCAGCTTACACAGGGACTATAATTCACCCCTCCACTTT. This sequence joins TRBV7-2 and TRBJ1-6; possible D gene TRBD1, 6 bases. Between the trimmed V and J ends, which lost 2 bases and 3 bases, there was a span of 8 bases. Germline V lookup: CDR1 SGHTA, CDR2 FQGNSA. The CDR3 contains 15 residues.

Comment on this clonotype: This may stem from a read error, because a much larger clone lies one nucleotide away. The CDR3 does not end in the conserved phenylalanine or tryptophan, so this is likely a read error. V is TRBV28 and J is TRBJ1-1; D remains unclear. Trimming pared 1 base from V and 0 bases from J, leaving 6 bases between. The CDR3 totals 14 residues. CDR1 and CDR2 (germline): MDHEN, SYDVKM. The CDR3 here is CASSLYGVNTEAFL. The CDR3 nucleotides read TGTGCCAGCAGTTTATACGGGGTGAACACTGAAGCTTTCCTT.

This clonotype occurred many times. The chain couples TRBV4-3 to TRBJ1-2, with 7 bases fitting TRBD1. This CDR3 has 17 amino acids. The V gene end was trimmed by 0 bases and the J gene end by 2 bases; junction bases not matched to a gene: 9. Germline CDR1 reads LGHNA; CDR2 reads YSLEER. In nucleotides, the CDR3 is TGCGCCAGCAGCCAAGATTGGGGGACAGAGCTAAACTATGGCTACACCTTC. Residues: CASSQDWGTELNYGYTF.

A few counts support this clonotype. A much larger clone lies one base from this, so it may be a read error. The chain combines TRBV6-1 with TRBJ1-1; D is undetermined. The CDR3 totals 13 residues. CDR1 is MNHNS and CDR2 is SASEGT in the germline V gene. Between the trimmed V and J ends, which lost 8 bases and 1 base, there was a span of 11 bases. CDR3 bases: TGTGCCAGCCTAGACGGATCGAACACTGAAGCTTTCTTT. As protein: CASLDGSNTEAFF.

This clonotype was seen at least ten times. The chain employs TRBV4-2 and TRBJ2-7; 9 bases map to TRBD1. Germline CDR1 LGHNA, CDR2 YNFKEQ. Germline trimming cut 4 bases from V and 2 bases from J; bases unmatched to any gene: 3. The CDR3 is 14 amino acids. CDR3 nucleotides: TGTGCCAGCAGCCCGACAGGGGGGGCCTACGAGCAGTACTTC. Translation: CASSPTGGAYEQYF.

About this clonotype: A much larger clone differs from this one at a single base, so this may be a read error. The chain couples TRBV20-1 to TRBJ1-3; perhaps TRBD1 as D (5 bases). Germline CDR1 DFQATT, CDR2 SNEGSKA (reference sequence). CDR3 length: 14 residues. Written as DNA, the CDR3 is TGCAGTGCTGGGGGGAGGGGCGAAGGAAGCACCATATATTTT. It codes for CSAGGRGEGSTIYF.

V is TRBV28 and J is TRBJ2-2; D is possibly TRBD1 (6 bases). CDR1 and CDR2 (germline): MDHEN, SYDVKM. The germline V and J ends were trimmed by 2 bases and 3 bases, with 10 bases remaining between them. The CDR3 is 15 residues long. The CDR3 DNA is TGTGCCAGCAGTTTAGGACAGATCTACACCGGGGAGCTGTTTTTT. It encodes CASSLGQIYTGELFF.

This clonotype was detected many times. The V call is TRBV28, the J call TRBJ1-1; TRBD1 agrees at 9 bases. Germline trimming cut 5 bases from V and 6 bases from J; bases unmatched to any gene: 7. CDR1 is MDHEN and CDR2 is SYDVKM in the germline V gene. The CDR3 is 14 residues long. The CDR3 bases are TGTGCCAGCAGTCGGACAGGGGTTAACGCTGAAGCTTTCTTT. Encoded protein: CASSRTGVNAEAFF.

This clonotype has ten or more counts. The chain carries TRBV7-9 and TRBJ2-7, with 9 bases identical to TRBD2. From germline, CDR1 is SEHNR and CDR2 FQNEAQ (reference sequence). The CDR3 has 14 residues. The V gene end was trimmed by 5 bases and the J gene end by 3 bases; junction bases not matched to a gene: 5. DNA of the CDR3: TGTGCCAGCAGCGGTAGCGGGAGTGTCTACGAGCAGTACTTC. This codes for CASSGSGSVYEQYF.

This clonotype was seen a handful of times. This chain's CDR3 is CSAIRTSGTTDTQYF. In DNA form, the CDR3 reads TGCAGTGCTATACGGACTAGCGGGACCACAGATACGCAGTATTTT. The chain carries TRBV20-1 and TRBJ2-3; 12 positions match TRBD2. Germline loops: CDR1 DFQATT, CDR2 SNEGSKA (reference sequence). Trimming at V came to 4 bases and at J to 2 bases, leaving 4 bases not matched to a gene. CDR3 length equals 15 residues.

The chain has TRBV30 and TRBJ2-3, with 11 bases matching TRBD2. The CDR3 contains 14 residues. The trim removed 3 bases at V and 3 bases at J, leaving 2 bases unmatched. CDR1 is GTSNPN, CDR2 SVGIG, per germline (reference sequence). CDR3 protein: CAWSSSGRTDTQYF. CDR3 DNA sequence: TGTGCCTGGAGCTCTAGCGGGAGGACAGATACGCAGTATTTT.

The CDR3 nucleotides read TGTGCCAGCAGTTTTGGACAGGGGGTAGACGAGCAGTACTTC. Its translation: CASSFGQGVDEQYF. The chain recombines TRBV12-3 or TRBV12-4 with TRBJ2-7; 10 positions agree with TRBD1. The V and J ends lost 3 bases and 5 bases, in that order; junction bases with no gene match: 4. The CDR3 runs 14 residues.

This clonotype was seen ten or more times. This chain uses TRBV30 with TRBJ2-3; 7 bases are a match to TRBD1. The CDR3 contains 14 residues. CDR1 is GTSNPN, CDR2 SVGIG, per germline (reference sequence). V shed 0 bases, J shed 4 bases, and the junction held 4 bases outside the gene matches. This CDR3 is CAWSVQGFPDTQYF. The CDR3 DNA is TGTGCCTGGAGTGTACAGGGGTTCCCAGATACGCAGTATTTT. The full variable domain, its missing parts supplied by reference TRBV30 and TRBJ2-3, is SQTIHQWPATLVQPVGSPLSLECTVEGTSNPNLYWYRQAAGRGLQLLFYSVGIGQISSEVPQNLSASRPQDRQFILSSKKLLLSDSGFYLCAWSVQGFPDTQYFGPGTRLTVL.